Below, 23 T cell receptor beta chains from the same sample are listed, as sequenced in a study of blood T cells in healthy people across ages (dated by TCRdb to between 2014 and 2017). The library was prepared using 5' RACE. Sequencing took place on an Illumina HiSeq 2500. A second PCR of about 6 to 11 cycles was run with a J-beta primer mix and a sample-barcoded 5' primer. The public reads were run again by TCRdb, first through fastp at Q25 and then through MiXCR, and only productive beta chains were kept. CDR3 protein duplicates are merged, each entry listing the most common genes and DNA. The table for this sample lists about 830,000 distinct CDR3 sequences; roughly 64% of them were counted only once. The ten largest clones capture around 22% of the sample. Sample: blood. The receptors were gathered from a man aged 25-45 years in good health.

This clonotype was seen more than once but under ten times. CDR3 residues: CASAAGDRADTQYF. The CDR3 DNA is TGCGCCAGCGCAGCGGGGGACAGGGCAGATACGCAGTATTTT. The chain has TRBV5-1 and TRBJ2-3; the D gene is possibly TRBD1 (9 bases). Between the trimmed V and J ends, which lost 7 bases and 4 bases, there was a span of 16 bases. Germline CDR1 SGHRS, CDR2 YFSETQ. This CDR3 has 14 amino acids.

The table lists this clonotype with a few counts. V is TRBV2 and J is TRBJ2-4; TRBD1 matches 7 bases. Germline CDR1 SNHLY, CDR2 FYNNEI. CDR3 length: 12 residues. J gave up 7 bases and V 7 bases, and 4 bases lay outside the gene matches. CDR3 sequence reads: CASTSTGNIQYF. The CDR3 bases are TGTGCCAGCACCTCGACAGGGAACATTCAGTACTTC.

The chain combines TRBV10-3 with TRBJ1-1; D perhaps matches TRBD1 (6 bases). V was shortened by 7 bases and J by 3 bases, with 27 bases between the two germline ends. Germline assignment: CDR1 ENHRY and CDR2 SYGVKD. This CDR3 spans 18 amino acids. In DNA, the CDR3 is TGTGCCATCATGGGGGTTGGGAGCTCCAGGGGCAGGGACACTGAAGCTTTCTTT. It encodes CAIMGVGSSRGRDTEAFF.

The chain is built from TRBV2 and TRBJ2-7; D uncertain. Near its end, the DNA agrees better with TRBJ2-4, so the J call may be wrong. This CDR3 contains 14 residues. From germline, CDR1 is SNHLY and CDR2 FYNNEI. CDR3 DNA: TGTGCCAGCAGTGTCTTGGCATCACCAAACATTCAGTACTTC. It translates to CASSVLASPNIQYF.

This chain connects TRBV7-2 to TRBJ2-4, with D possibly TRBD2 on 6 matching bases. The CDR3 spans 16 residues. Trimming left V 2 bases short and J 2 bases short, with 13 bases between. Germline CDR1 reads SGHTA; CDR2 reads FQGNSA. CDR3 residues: CASSLSGTQTKNIQYF. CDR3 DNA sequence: TGTGCCAGCAGCTTATCAGGGACTCAAACCAAAAACATTCAGTACTTC.

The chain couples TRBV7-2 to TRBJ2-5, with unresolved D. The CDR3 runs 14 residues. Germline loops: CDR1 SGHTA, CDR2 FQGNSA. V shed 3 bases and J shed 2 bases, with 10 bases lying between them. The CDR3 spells CASSFGGSQETQYF. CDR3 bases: TGTGCCAGCAGCTTCGGCGGTTCACAAGAGACCCAGTACTTC.

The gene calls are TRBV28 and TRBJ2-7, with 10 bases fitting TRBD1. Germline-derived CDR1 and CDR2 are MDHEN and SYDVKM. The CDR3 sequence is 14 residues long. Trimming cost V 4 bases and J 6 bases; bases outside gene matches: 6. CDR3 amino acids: CASSSGTGVGEQYF. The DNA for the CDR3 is TGTGCCAGCAGTTCCGGGACAGGGGTAGGCGAGCAGTACTTC.

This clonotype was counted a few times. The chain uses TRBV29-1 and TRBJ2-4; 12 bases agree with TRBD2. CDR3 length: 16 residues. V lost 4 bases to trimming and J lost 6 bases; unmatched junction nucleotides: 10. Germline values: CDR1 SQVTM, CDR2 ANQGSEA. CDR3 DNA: TGCAGCGTTGGGGGATTGACTAGCGGGAGCCCAAACATTCAGTACTTC. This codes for CSVGGLTSGSPNIQYF.

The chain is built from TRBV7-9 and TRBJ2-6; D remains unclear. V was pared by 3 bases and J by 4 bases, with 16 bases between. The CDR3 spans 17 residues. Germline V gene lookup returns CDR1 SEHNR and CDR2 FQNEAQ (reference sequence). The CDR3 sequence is CASSFDLPARGANVLTF. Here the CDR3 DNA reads TGTGCCAGCAGCTTTGACCTTCCGGCGCGGGGGGCCAACGTCCTGACTTTC.

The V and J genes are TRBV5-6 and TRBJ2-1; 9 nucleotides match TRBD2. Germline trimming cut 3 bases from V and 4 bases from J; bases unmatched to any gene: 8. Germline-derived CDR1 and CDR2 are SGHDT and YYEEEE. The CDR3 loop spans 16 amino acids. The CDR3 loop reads CASSSVRGGVYNEQFF. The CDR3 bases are TGTGCCAGCAGCTCCGTACGCGGGGGGGTATACAATGAGCAGTTCTTC.

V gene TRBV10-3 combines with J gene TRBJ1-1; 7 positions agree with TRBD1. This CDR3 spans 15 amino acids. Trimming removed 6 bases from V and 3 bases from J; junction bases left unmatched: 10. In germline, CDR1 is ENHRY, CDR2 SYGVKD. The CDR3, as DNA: TGTGCCATCAGCCCCAGTAAGGGGGCATACACTGAAGCTTTCTTT. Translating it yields CAISPSKGAYTEAFF.

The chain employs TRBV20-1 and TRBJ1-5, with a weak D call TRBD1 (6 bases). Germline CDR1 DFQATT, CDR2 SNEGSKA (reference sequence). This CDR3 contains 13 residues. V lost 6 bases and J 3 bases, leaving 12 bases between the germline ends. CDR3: CSAAGANNQPQHF. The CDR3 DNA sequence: TGCAGTGCAGCAGGGGCGAACAATCAGCCCCAGCATTTT.

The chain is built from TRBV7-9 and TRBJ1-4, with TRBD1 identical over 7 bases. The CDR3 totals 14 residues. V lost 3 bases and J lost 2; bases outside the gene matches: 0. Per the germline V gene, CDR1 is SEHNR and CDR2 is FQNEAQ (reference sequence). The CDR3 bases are TGTGCCAGCAGCTTCAGGGGGACTAATGAAAAACTGTTTTTT. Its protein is CASSFRGTNEKLFF. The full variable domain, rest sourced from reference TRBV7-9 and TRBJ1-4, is DTGVSQNPRHKITKRGQNVTFRCDPISEHNRLYWYRQTLGQGPEFLTYFQNEAQLEKSRLLSDRFSAERPKGSFSTLEIQRTEQGDSAMYLCASSFRGTNEKLFFGSGTQLSVL.

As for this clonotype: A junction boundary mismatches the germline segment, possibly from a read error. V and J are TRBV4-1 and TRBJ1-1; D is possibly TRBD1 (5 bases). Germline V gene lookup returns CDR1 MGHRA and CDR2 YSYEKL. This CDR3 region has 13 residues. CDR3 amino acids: CANSPTPGTEAFF. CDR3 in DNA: TGCGCCAACAGCCCCACACCAGGGACTGAAGCTTTCTTT.

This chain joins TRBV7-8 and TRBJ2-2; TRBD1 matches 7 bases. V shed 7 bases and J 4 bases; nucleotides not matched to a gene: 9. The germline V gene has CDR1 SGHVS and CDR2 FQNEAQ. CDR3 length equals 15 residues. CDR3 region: CASTPDRVGTGELFF. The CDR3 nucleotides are TGTGCCAGCACCCCAGACAGGGTCGGCACCGGGGAGCTGTTTTTT. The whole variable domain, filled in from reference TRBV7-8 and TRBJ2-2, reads GAGVSQSPRYKVAKRGQDVALRCDPISGHVSLFWYQQALGQGPEFLTYFQNEAQLDKSGLPSDRFFAERPEGSVSTLKIQRTQQEDSAVYLCASTPDRVGTGELFFGEGSRLTVL.

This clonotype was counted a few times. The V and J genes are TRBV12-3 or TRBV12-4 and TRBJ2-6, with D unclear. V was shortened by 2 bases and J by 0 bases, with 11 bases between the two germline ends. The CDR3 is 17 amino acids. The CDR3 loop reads CASSLLTDDSGANVLTF. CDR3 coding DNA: TGTGCCAGCAGTTTATTGACCGACGACTCTGGGGCCAACGTCCTGACTTTC.

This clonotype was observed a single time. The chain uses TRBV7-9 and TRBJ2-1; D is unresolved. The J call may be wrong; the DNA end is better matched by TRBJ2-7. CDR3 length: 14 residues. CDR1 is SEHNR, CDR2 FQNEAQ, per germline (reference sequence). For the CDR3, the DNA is TGTGCCAGCAGCACCGCCCACAAGCCTAGGGAGCAGTACTTC. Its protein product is CASSTAHKPREQYF.

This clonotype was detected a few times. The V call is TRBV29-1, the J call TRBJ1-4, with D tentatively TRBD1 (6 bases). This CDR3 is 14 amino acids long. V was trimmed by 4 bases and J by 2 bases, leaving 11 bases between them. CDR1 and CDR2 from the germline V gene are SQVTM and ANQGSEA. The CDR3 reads CSVGGARTNEKLFF. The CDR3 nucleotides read TGCAGCGTTGGGGGGGCGCGTACTAATGAAAAACTGTTTTTT. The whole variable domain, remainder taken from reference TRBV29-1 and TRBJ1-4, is SAVISQKPSRDICQRGTSLTIQCQVDSQVTMMFWYRQQPGQSLTLIATANQGSEATYESGFVIDKFPISRPNLTFSTLTVSNMSPEDSSIYLCSVGGARTNEKLFFGSGTQLSVL.

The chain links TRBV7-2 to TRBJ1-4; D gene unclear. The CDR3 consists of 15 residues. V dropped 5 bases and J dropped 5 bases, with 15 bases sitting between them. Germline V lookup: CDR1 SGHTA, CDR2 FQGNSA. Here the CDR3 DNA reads TGTGCCAGCAGCCAACGAGGTCCCGACAATGAAAAACTGTTTTTT. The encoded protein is CASSQRGPDNEKLFF.

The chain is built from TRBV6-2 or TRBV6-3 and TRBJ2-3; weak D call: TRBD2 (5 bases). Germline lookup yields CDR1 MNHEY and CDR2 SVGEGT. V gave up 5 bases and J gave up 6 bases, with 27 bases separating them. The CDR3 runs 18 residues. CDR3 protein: CASSPLRGLIVGGDTQYF. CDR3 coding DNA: TGTGCCAGCAGTCCCCTGCGTGGTTTGATCGTCGGCGGGGATACGCAGTATTTT.

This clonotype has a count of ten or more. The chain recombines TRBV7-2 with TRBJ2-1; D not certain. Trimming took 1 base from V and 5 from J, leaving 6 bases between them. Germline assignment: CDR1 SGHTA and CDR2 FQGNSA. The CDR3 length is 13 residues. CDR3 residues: CASSLDMNNEQFF. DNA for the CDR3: TGTGCCAGCAGCTTAGACATGAACAATGAGCAGTTCTTC.

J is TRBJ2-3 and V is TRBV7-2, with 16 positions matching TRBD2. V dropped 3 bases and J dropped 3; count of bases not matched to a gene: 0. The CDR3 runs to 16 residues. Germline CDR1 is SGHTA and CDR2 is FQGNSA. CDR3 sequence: CASSLGLAGGTDTQYF. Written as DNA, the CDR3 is TGTGCCAGCAGCTTGGGACTAGCGGGAGGGACAGATACGCAGTATTTT.

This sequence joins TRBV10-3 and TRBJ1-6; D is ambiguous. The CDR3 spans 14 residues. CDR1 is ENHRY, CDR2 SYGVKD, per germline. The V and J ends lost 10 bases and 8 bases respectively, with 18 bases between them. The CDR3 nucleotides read TGTGCCAGCCAATCCGAGGTAGATCATTCACCCCTCCACTTT. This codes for CASQSEVDHSPLHF.